Given below is one TCR beta chain in context. Antigen unknown. This entry belongs to a study of T cell responses to AZD1222 COVID-19 vaccine. About the study: Pooling of second doses given at about 4 or about 12 weeks was done. Regarding the study as a whole: Unmutated regions of variants are reportedly targeted by nearly half of spike-specific TCRs. Spike-specific TCR breadth and depth both grew after two AZD1222 doses. Donors skewed white British and female; clonal diversity was possibly underestimated.

Germline CDR1 SEHNR, CDR2 FQNEAQ (reference sequence). The CDR3 length is 16 residues. Trimming took 0 bases from V and 5 from J, leaving 16 bases between them. The assay was immunoSEQ multiplex PCR, and TCRdb's table has in-frame clones only and misses some. The table shows 120,000 to 150,000 clones, with about 93% occurring only once. The specimen comprised peripheral blood, sampled on day 0 of AZD1222 vaccination. The chain is built from TRBV7-9 and TRBJ1-1, with D perhaps matching TRBD1 (5 bases). The clonotype originates from an adult in good health. For the CDR3, the DNA is TGTGCCAGCAGCTTAGCTACGAGCGGGGCGGCGACTGAAGCTTTCTTT. Protein sequence: CASSLATSGAATEAFF.